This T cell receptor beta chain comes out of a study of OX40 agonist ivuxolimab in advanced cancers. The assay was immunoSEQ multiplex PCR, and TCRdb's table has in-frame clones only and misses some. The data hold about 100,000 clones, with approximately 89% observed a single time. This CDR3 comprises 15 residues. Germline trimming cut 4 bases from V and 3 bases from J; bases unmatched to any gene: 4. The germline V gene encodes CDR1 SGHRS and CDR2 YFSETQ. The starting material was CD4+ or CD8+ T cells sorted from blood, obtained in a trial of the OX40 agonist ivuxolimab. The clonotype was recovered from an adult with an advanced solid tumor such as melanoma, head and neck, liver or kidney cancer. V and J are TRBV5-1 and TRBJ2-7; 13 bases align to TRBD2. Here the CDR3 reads CASSHTSGRGYEQYF. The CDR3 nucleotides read TGCGCCAGCAGCCACACTAGCGGGAGGGGCTACGAGCAGTACTTC. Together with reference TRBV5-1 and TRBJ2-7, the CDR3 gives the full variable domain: KAGVTQTPRYLIKTRGQQVTLSCSPISGHRSVSWYQQTPGQGLQFLFEYFSETQRNKGNFPGRFSGRQFSNSRSEMNVSTLELGDSALYLCASSHTSGRGYEQYFGPGTRLTVT.